These T cell receptor beta chains were read from a single sample in a study of cytotoxic CD8 clonotypes in ibrutinib-treated CLL. Sequencing was performed with immunoSEQ multiplex PCR; in TCRdb, only in-frame clones are kept and a portion is missing. The sample consists of 150,000 to 200,000 clones, over 75% of them appearing once. The material was PBMCs, obtained at disease progression, from a patient treated with ibrutinib. All receptors derive from a human donor with chronic lymphocytic leukemia. CDR3s include the opening cysteine and the closing phenylalanine or tryptophan. Each record gives: V gene, CDR3 protein.

>TRBV27
CASSLWGYTEAFF
>TRBV11-2
CASSYNLAGGRGEQYF
>TRBV4-1
CASSQDELPYNEQFF
>TRBV2
CASNRGGGSNQPQHF
>TRBV10-1
CASSEIVTWDTEAFF
>TRBV5-1
CASSYGQGSDTQYF
>TRBV28
CASSSKGGQETQYF
>TRBV28
CASSFARGQVHNYGYTF
>TRBV9
CASSPRGDDSYNEQFF
>TRBV7-3
CASSRGQGETQYF
>TRBV29-1
CSAQIQGNEQYF
>TRBV28
CASRVGPASTDTQYF
>TRBV10-1
CASRANTGELFF
>TRBV15
CATSRDNVQGPEDTEAFF
>TRBV5-1
CASSLTGSTEAFF
>TRBV18
CASSPPRQGGEKLFF
>TRBV19
CASNPPGGNQPQHF
>TRBV5-1
CASSLLGAPTYEQYF
>TRBV7-9
CASAGGRGPYNEQFF
>TRBV5-4
CASSLGGTTYEQYF
>TRBV11-2
CASSPSLRGGYTF
>TRBV28
CASSPEREITDTQYF
>TRBV5-6
CASSLAYRTSGTTQYF
>TRBV5-1
CASSLGAGEAYEQYF
>TRBV9
CASSVGVGGVNTEAFF
>TRBV6-5
CASRDRTFGTYEQYF
>TRBV6-5
CASSYGGSTDTQYF
>TRBV28
CASETGGTERYEQYF
>TRBV5-1
CASSPPGTDTQYF
>TRBV5-6
CASSLGGDYGYTF
>TRBV27
CASSLGTKGRQYF
>TRBV30
CAWRGSGHSGYTF
>TRBV19
CASTRSSGSLQTQYF
>TRBV6-5
CASSSTGDHAGELFF
>TRBV5-3
CARSFLPSSGRGRVYNEQFF
>TRBV10-2
CASSEGTGGYTF
>TRBV19
CASSGTGGPNTEAFF
>TRBV28
CASSPRLSRGTYHEQYF
>TRBV2
CASSEGPWGETQYF
>TRBV4-1
CASSQEGLSREQFF
>TRBV9
CASSVAPSPGAEGYTF
>TRBV19
CASRTSGILVYTGELFF
>TRBV25-1
CASSGRQGKTGELFF
>TRBV10-3
CAIKGTSAVDEQFF
>TRBV19
CASSKKTVNYGYTF
>TRBV30
CAWSVDPLGNTEAFF
>TRBV4-3
CASSQTVRANTEAFF
>TRBV2
CASSSGSSTDTQYF
>TRBV9
CASSGGTVNEKLFF
>TRBV7-3
CASSFNANTGELFF